The sequence of this T cell receptor (beta chain) was determined in a study of cytomegalovirus exposure and HLA in healthy donors. The J segment lost 4 bases and the V segment lost 5 bases, leaving 11 bases of the junction unmatched. Germline values: CDR1 SGHVS, CDR2 FQNEAQ. The CDR3 sequence is 16 residues long. Use of 60 Vbeta and 13 Jbeta primers characterized the PCR. Sequencing used immunoSEQ multiplex PCR; TCRdb keeps in-frame clones, though not all of them. The sample has fewer than 150,000 clones; roughly 80% are singletons. Nominally healthy donors were sampled, though unrecorded immune exposures were likely.

This TCR derives from a man aged 50-59 years in good health and CMV-seronegative. Sequenced: PBMCs. The chain uses TRBV7-8 and TRBJ1-5; 7 bases agree with TRBD1. The CDR3 DNA reads as TGTGCCAGCAGCCCATCCCGACAGGGTCCTAATCAGCCCCAGCATTTT. Encoded protein: CASSPSRQGPNQPQHF.